The rows below give T cell receptor beta chains drawn from one sample of a study of cytomegalovirus exposure and HLA in healthy donors. The table came from immunoSEQ multiplex PCR; TCRdb's copy has only in-frame clones and leaves some out. The sample contains about 150,000 clones, around 80% of which appear only once. The source material was PBMCs. All receptors derive from a man aged 40-55 years in good health and CMV-seropositive. Each CDR3 is given with its conserved first and last residue. Each record gives: D gene, V gene, clone size, J gene, CDR3 protein, CDR3 DNA. A D gene is named only where the DNA matches it firmly. Clone sizes are given selectively: once, few, many, or a class where the clone is expanded.

TRBD2	TRBV28	.	TRBJ2-1	CASSGTSLAGNNEQFF	TGTGCCAGCAGTGGGACCTCACTAGCGGGAAACAATGAGCAGTTCTTC
TRBD1	TRBV19	.	TRBJ1-5	CASSGTGGNQPQHF	TGTGCCAGTTCCGGGACAGGGGGCAATCAGCCCCAGCATTTT
.	TRBV4-2	.	TRBJ1-2	CASSQGTSYGYTF	TGTGCCAGCAGCCAAGGGACAAGCTATGGCTACACCTTC
TRBD1	TRBV12-5	.	TRBJ1-1	CASGQDTGASNTEAFF	TGTGCTAGTGGACAAGATACAGGGGCTTCGAACACTGAAGCTTTCTTT
.	TRBV18	.	TRBJ2-1	CASSPQTSGFDEQFF	TGTGCCAGCTCACCTCAAACTAGTGGATTCGATGAGCAGTTCTTC
TRBD1	TRBV7-2	.	TRBJ1-2	CASSLGQGYGYTF	TGTGCCAGCAGCTTAGGACAGGGGTACGGCTACACCTTC
TRBD2	TRBV11-3	once	TRBJ2-7	CASSSGLAGDEQYF	TGTGCCAGCAGCTCGGGACTAGCGGGTGATGAGCAGTACTTC
.	TRBV28	.	TRBJ1-6	CASLAFSYNSPLHF	TGTGCCAGCTTGGCTTTCTCCTATAATTCACCCCTCCACTTT
TRBD2	TRBV7-2	.	TRBJ2-7	CASSSLAGLEQYF	TGTGCCAGCAGCTCACTAGCGGGTCTTGAGCAGTACTTC
TRBD1	TRBV2	.	TRBJ2-3	CASSESGQGADTQYF	TGTGCCAGCAGTGAATCCGGACAGGGGGCAGATACGCAGTATTTT
.	TRBV28	.	TRBJ2-7	CASSLPSSYEQYF	TGTGCCAGCAGTCTCCCGAGCTCCTACGAGCAGTACTTC
TRBD2	TRBV19	once	TRBJ2-1	CASSNPRLAGGREQFF	TGTGCCAGTAGTAACCCCCGACTAGCGGGGGGAAGGGAGCAGTTCTTC
.	TRBV10-3	.	TRBJ1-6	CARGNSYNSPLHF	TGTGCCAGAGGGAACTCCTATAATTCACCCCTCCACTTT
.	TRBV7-8	once	TRBJ2-5	CASSLAPLETQYF	TGTGCCAGCAGCTTAGCCCCCTTGGAGACCCAGTACTTC
.	TRBV28	.	TRBJ2-1	CASNEGRYNEQFF	TGTGCCAGCAACGAGGGCCGCTACAATGAGCAGTTCTTC
TRBD1	TRBV19	.	TRBJ2-2	CASSVTGGTGELFF	TGTGCCAGTAGTGTGACAGGGGGAACCGGGGAGCTGTTTTTT
TRBD2	TRBV7-7	.	TRBJ2-2	CASSRHSGSRKVDTGELFF	TGTGCTAGCAGCCGACATAGCGGGAGTAGGAAGGTTGACACCGGGGAGCTGTTTTTT
TRBD1	TRBV28	.	TRBJ1-3	CASRPRQGGSGGNTIYF	TGTGCCAGCAGGCCACGACAGGGGGGTTCGGGAGGAAACACCATATATTTT
.	TRBV10-2	.	TRBJ2-2	CASTSGGPGELFF	TGCGCCAGCACCTCCGGGGGACCCGGGGAGCTGTTTTTT
TRBD2	TRBV2	.	TRBJ2-7	CASSHSGPWLAGSYEQYF	TGTGCCAGCAGTCATTCGGGCCCCTGGCTAGCGGGATCCTACGAGCAGTACTTC
.	TRBV28	.	TRBJ2-7	CASTNPYEQYF	TGTGCCAGCACCAATCCCTACGAGCAGTACTTC
TRBD2	TRBV28	.	TRBJ2-3	CASSLRGSSGITDTQYF	TGTGCCAGCAGTTTAAGGGGCTCTAGCGGCATCACAGATACGCAGTATTTT